This entry is about one T cell receptor (beta chain). This sample was included in a study of blood T cell repertoires in COVID-19. Produced via immunoSEQ multiplex PCR; TCRdb's table is partial and in-frame only. This repertoire shows some 130,000 clones, approximately 70% found once; its top ten account for approximately 2%. Per germline, CDR1 SGHRS and CDR2 YFSETQ. The CDR3 contains 14 residues. Trimming took off 6 bases at V and 6 bases at J, with 17 bases between the two ends. The chain joins TRBV5-1 to TRBJ2-3, with a possible D match to TRBD2 (5 bases). Material: peripheral blood. The receptor's source is a woman between 70 and 85 years old with acute or convalescent COVID-19. CDR3 nucleotide sequence: TGCGCCAGCAAAATCGAGGGAGTTGAGGATACGCAGTATTTT. Translation: CASKIEGVEDTQYF.